Below, one T cell receptor (beta chain) is given with its context. The clone's antigen remains unknown. No clone much larger than this one lies a single base away; base qualities are absent. TCR beta CDR3 regions were amplified from RNA transcripts. For the first round of RT-PCR on the TCR CDR3, the HTBI primer set was used together with the Qiagen OneStep RT-PCR kit. Libraries were constructed in a second round of multiplex PCR, after which size selection and purification were performed. Paired-end sequencing of the libraries was performed with 100 bp reads on an Illumina HiSeq2000. The authors' pipeline ran thus. SOAPnuke was used to process the raw data, throwing out any read that contained adapters or uncalled bases, had a mean Phred below 15, or lacked an exact constant-primer or identifier match. COPE v1.2.5 was used to merge the high-quality paired reads, and each unique nucleotide sequence was defined as a clonotype. MiTCR v1.1 was used to align clonotypes to the IMGT TRBV, TRBD and TRBJ reference segments. Only V-J combinations with frequency above 0.0001, covering 99.2% of repertoires, were analysed. A TCS score was defined as the ratio between F50 (clonal expansion) and ExV (chaos), using BLOSUM62-based TCRdist between CDR3 peptides within each V-J. Welch's t-statistics and random forest reduced just over 500 V-J features to roughly 13, which were used in a naive Bayes classifier (R e1071). TCRdb trimmed the raw reads at Q25, called clones with MiXCR and kept productive beta chains. Under each unique CDR3 protein, matching rows form one entry showing the most common genes and DNA. The V and J calls come from TCRdb's annotation, not from the publication. Counted in this sample were roughly 200,000 distinct CDR3 sequences; around 19% of them appeared once. The ten largest make up roughly two fifths of the sample.

In the germline V gene, CDR1 corresponds to LGHNA and CDR2 to YNFKEQ. At the junction V is shortened by 0 bases and J by 6 bases, with 20 bases in between. Counted from cysteine to phenylalanine, this CDR3 has 18 amino acids. The CDR3 DNA has 54 bases and is translated from base 1. Stable Graves' hyperthyroidism was defined as no progression to ophthalmopathy during 18 months of follow-up. The hyperthyroidism patients were between 18 and 65 years old and newly diagnosed, with a disease duration of less than 2 months. Patients with uncontrolled infections, other autoimmune diseases, pregnancy or lactation were excluded. Clinical symptoms, serum thyroxine and TRAb, thyroid ultrasound, and orbital computed tomography formed the basis for the diagnoses. PBMCs were isolated from about 9.1 ml of fresh peripheral blood by Ficoll-Paque density gradient centrifugation. Trizol reagent was used to extract total RNA, and RNA quality was then checked on an Agilent 2100 Bioanalyzer.

These data come from a study of T cells in Graves' hyperthyroidism and ophthalmopathy (dated by TCRdb to the late 2010s). About the study as a whole: Peripheral blood samples were taken at the time of initial diagnosis, prior to any treatment. To identify distinguishing TCR V-J signatures, a discovery cohort of 95 to 100 patients was used, comprising 40 to 45 with Graves' ophthalmopathy and around 60 with stable Graves' hyperthyroidism. Whether ophthalmopathy could be predicted prospectively was tested in an independent validation cohort made up of under 20 hyperthyroidism patients plus 17 patients who later progressed to ophthalmopathy. The approximately 97 discovery patients were randomly divided into training and test sets at a 7:3 ratio. Thyroid tissue and blood T-cell repertoires from about six Graves' hyperthyroidism patients were also compared in the study. After blood sampling, hyperthyroidism patients were treated with methimazole at a starting dose of 30 mg daily, and ophthalmopathy patients were treated with high-dose intravenous methylprednisolone. The paper describes TCR Vbeta CDR3 sequencing of 135 peripheral blood samples, made up of under 50 ophthalmopathy patients, some 80 hyperthyroidism patients and 17 progressor patients. The research as a whole found: A model built on a 13 V-J signature distinguished ophthalmopathy from stable hyperthyroidism, reaching over 85% sensitivity and approximately 81% specificity in cross-validation and 80%/75% in testing. Blood samples also contained most of the expanded thyroid clonotypes (frequency above 0.001), which suggests that blood repertoires may reflect thyroid immune responses. In validation, the model predicted progression to ophthalmopathy a median of roughly 6.2 months before onset, with roughly 68% sensitivity and just under 75% specificity. Sample size was not statistically predetermined, and investigators were not blinded to group allocation.

This receptor was identified in a man aged 35 to 55 with Graves' hyperthyroidism. The specimen sequenced was blood. The V gene is TRBV4-2 and the J gene is TRBJ2-2; the D region possibly corresponds to TRBD1 (5 bases align). The nucleotide sequence reads as follows: TGTGCCAGCAGCCAAGAAGTTGGTCTCAGGGAAGGCGCCGGGGAGCTGTTTTTT. Its translation reads: CASSQEVGLREGAGELFF.